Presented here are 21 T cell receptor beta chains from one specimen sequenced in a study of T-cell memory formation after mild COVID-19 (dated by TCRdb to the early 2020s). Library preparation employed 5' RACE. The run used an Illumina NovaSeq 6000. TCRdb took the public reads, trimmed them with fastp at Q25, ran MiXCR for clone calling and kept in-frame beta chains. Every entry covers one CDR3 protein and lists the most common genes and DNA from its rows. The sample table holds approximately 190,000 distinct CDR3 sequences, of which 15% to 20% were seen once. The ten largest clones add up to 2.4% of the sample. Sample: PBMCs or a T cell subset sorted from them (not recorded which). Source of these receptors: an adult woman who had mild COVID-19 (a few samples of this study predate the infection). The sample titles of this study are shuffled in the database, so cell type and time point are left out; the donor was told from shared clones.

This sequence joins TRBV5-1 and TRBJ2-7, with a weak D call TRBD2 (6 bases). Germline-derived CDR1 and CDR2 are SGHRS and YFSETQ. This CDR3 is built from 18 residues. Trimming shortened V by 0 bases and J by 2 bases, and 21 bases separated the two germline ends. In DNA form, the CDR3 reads TGCGCCAGCAGCTTGGGAGTTTGGGCAGGGACTCCAACCTACGAGCAGTACTTC. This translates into CASSLGVWAGTPTYEQYF.

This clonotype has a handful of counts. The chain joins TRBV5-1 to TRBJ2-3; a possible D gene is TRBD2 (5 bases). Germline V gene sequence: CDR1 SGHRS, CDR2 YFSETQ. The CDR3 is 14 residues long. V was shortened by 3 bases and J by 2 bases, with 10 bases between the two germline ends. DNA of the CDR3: TGCGCCAGCAGCTCGGACTCTTCCACAGATACGCAGTATTTT. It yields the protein CASSSDSSTDTQYF.

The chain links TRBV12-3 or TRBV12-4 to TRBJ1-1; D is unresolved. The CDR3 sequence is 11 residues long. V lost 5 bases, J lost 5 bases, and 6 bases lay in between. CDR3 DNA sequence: TGTGCCAGCAGTCGGACTACTGAAGCTTTCTTT. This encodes CASSRTTEAFF.

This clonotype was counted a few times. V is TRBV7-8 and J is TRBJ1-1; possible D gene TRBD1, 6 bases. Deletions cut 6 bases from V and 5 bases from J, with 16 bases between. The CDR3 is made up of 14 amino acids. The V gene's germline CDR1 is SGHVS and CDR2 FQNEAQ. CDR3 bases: TGTGCCAGCAGTTCCACGGGGGGCTGGACTGAAGCTTTCTTT. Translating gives CASSSTGGWTEAFF. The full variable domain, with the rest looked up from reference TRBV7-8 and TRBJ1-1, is GAGVSQSPRYKVAKRGQDVALRCDPISGHVSLFWYQQALGQGPEFLTYFQNEAQLDKSGLPSDRFFAERPEGSVSTLKIQRTQQEDSAVYLCASSSTGGWTEAFFGQGTRLTVV.

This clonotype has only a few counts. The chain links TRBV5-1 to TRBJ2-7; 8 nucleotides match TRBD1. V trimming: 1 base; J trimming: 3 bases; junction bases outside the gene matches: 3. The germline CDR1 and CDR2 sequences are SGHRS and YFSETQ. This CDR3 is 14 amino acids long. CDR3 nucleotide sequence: TGCGCCAGCAGCTTGCAGGGGGCGGACTACGAGCAGTACTTC. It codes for CASSLQGADYEQYF.

CDR3 sequence: CSARQRGARQFF. CDR3 nucleotides: TGCAGTGCTCGACAGCGTGGCGCCCGGCAGTTCTTC. This sequence joins TRBV20-1 and TRBJ2-1, with D perhaps matching TRBD1 (5 bases). Germline V gene lookup returns CDR1 DFQATT and CDR2 SNEGSKA (reference sequence). V gave up 5 bases and J gave up 12 bases, with 17 bases separating them. The CDR3 loop spans 12 amino acids.

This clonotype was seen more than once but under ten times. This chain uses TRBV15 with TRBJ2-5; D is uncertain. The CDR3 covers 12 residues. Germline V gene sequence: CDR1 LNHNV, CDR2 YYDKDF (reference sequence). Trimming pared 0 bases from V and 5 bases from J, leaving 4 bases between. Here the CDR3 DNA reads TGTGCCACCAGCAGAGATCGGGAGACCCAGTACTTC. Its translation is CATSRDRETQYF.

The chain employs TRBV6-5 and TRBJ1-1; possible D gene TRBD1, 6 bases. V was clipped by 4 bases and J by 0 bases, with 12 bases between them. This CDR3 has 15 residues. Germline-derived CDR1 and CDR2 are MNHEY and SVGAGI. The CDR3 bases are TGTGCCAGCAGTTCCCCCGGACAGTTGAACACTGAAGCTTTCTTT. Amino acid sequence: CASSSPGQLNTEAFF.

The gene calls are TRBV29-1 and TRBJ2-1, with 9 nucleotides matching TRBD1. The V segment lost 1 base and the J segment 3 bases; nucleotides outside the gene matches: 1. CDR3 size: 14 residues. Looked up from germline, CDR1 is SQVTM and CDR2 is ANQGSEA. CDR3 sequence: CSVEGGQGYNEQFF. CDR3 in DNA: TGCAGCGTTGAAGGGGGACAGGGCTACAATGAGCAGTTCTTC.

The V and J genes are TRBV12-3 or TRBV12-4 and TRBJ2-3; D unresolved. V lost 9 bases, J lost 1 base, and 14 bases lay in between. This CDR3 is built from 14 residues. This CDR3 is CASSVVQGTDTQYF. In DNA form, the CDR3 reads TGTGCCAGTTCGGTGGTGCAGGGCACAGATACGCAGTATTTT.

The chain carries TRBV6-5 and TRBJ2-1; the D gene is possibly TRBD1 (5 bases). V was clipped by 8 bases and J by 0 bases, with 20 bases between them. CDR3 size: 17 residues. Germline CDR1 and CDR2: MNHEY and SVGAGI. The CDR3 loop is CASGPLQAGFSYNEQFF. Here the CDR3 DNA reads TGTGCCAGCGGCCCCTTACAGGCTGGGTTCTCCTACAATGAGCAGTTCTTC.

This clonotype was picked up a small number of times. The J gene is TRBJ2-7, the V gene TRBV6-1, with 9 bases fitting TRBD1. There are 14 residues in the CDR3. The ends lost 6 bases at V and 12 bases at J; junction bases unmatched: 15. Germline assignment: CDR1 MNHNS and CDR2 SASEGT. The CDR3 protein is CASSDNQPGQGPYF. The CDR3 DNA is TGTGCCAGCAGCGATAACCAGCCAGGACAGGGGCCGTACTTC.

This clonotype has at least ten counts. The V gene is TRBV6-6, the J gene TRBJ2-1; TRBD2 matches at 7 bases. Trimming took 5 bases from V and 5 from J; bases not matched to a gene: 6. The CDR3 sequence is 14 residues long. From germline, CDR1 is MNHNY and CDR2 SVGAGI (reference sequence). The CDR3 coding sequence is TGTGCCAGCAGTCGGTCACGGGGGGACAATGAGCAGTTCTTC. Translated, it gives CASSRSRGDNEQFF.

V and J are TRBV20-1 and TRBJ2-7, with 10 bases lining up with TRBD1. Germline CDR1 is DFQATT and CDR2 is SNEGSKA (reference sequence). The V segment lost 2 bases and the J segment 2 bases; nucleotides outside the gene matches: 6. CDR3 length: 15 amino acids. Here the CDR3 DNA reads TGCAGTGCTAGAATTGGACAGGGGGTAACCTACGAGCAGTACTTC. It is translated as CSARIGQGVTYEQYF.

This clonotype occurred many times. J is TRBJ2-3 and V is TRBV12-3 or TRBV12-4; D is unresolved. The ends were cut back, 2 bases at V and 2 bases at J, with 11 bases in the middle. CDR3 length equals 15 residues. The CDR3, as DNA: TGTGCCAGCAGTTTATCCCCGCGGCACACAGATACGCAGTATTTT. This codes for CASSLSPRHTDTQYF.

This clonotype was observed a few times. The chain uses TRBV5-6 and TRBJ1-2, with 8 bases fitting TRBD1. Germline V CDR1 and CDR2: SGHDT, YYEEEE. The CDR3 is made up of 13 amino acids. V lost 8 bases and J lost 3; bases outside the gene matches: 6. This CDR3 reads CASRDRRDYGYTF. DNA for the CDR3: TGTGCCAGTAGGGACAGGCGAGACTATGGCTACACCTTC.

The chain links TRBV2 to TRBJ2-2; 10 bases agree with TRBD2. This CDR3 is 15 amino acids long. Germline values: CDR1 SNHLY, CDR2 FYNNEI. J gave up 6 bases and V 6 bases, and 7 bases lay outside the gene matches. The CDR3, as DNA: TGTGCCAGCAGCCAAAGAGCGGGAGGGGCCGGGGAGCTGTTTTTT. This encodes CASSQRAGGAGELFF.

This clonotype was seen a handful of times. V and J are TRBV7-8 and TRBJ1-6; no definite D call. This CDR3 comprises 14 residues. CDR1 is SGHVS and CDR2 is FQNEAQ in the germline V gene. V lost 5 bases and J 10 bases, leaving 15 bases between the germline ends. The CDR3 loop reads CASSKTDEKSPLHF. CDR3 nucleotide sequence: TGTGCCAGCAGCAAGACGGACGAGAAGTCACCCCTCCACTTT.

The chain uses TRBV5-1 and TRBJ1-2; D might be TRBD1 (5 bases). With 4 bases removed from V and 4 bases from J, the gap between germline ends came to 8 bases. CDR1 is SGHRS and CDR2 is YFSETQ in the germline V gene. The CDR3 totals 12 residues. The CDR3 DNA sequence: TGCGCCAGCAGCGAAGACAGCTATGGCTACACCTTC. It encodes CASSEDSYGYTF.

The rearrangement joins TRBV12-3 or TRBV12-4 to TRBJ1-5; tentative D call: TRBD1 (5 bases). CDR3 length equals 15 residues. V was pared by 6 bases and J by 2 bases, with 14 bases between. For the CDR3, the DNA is TGTGCCAGCAGCCCACAGGAGGGTGGCAATCAGCCCCAGCATTTT. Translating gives CASSPQEGGNQPQHF.

CDR3 in amino acids: CASSLAGGRTATEQYF. The DNA of the CDR3 is TGTGCCAGCAGCTTGGCAGGTGGAAGGACGGCTACGGAGCAGTACTTC. The V and J genes are TRBV7-9 and TRBJ2-7; D unresolved. This CDR3 is built from 16 residues. V dropped 3 bases and J dropped 7 bases, with 22 bases sitting between them. Germline values: CDR1 SEHNR, CDR2 FQNEAQ (reference sequence).